This T cell receptor beta chain emerged from a study of T cells in Graves' hyperthyroidism and ophthalmopathy (dated by TCRdb to 2018 to 2020). Background on the whole study: Peripheral blood was collected at initial diagnosis, before any treatment. According to the paper, TCR Vbeta CDR3 sequencing was carried out on some 140 peripheral blood samples, which came from 40 to 45 ophthalmopathy, fewer than 80 hyperthyroidism and approximately 17 progressor patients. In about 6 Graves' hyperthyroidism patients, the study also compared T-cell repertoires from thyroid tissue with T-cell repertoires from blood. To identify distinguishing TCR V-J signatures, a discovery cohort of around 100 patients was used, comprising some 45 with Graves' ophthalmopathy and 57 with stable Graves' hyperthyroidism. After sampling, hyperthyroidism patients received methimazole starting at 30 mg daily, and ophthalmopathy patients received high-dose intravenous methylprednisolone. For training and testing, the 110 or so patients in the discovery cohort were randomly divided in a 7:3 ratio. Whether ophthalmopathy could be predicted prospectively was tested in an independent validation cohort made up of approximately 19 hyperthyroidism patients plus 17 patients who later progressed to ophthalmopathy. Study-wide conclusions, independent of this receptor: A model built on a 13 V-J signature distinguished ophthalmopathy from stable hyperthyroidism, reaching roughly 88% sensitivity and 81.08% specificity in cross-validation and 80%/75% in testing. In validation, the model predicted progression to ophthalmopathy a median of roughly 6.5 months before onset, with roughly 70% sensitivity and roughly 77% specificity. Sample size was not statistically predetermined, and blinding of investigators to group allocation was not performed. Most expanded thyroid clonotypes (frequency above 0.001) were also found in blood, which suggests that blood repertoires may mirror thyroid immune responses.

TCR beta CDR3 regions were amplified from RNA transcripts. The TCR CDR3 was subjected to a first round of RT-PCR using the HTBI primer set and the Qiagen OneStep RT-PCR kit. The libraries were constructed in a second round of multiplex PCR and then size-selected and purified. Libraries were sequenced paired-end with 100 bp reads on an Illumina HiSeq2000. The published analysis was carried out like this. SOAPnuke was used to process the raw data, removing reads that contained adapters or uncalled bases, had a mean Phred below 15, or lacked an exact match to the constant primer or identifier. High-quality paired reads were merged using COPE v1.2.5, and each unique nucleotide sequence was defined as a clonotype. MiTCR v1.1 was used to align clonotypes to the IMGT TRBV, TRBD and TRBJ reference segments. The analysis was restricted to V-J combinations with a frequency above 0.0001, which together covered 99.2% of the repertoires. A TCS score was defined as the ratio of F50 (clonal expansion) to E x V (chaos), with BLOSUM62-based TCRdist applied between CDR3 peptides within each V-J. Welch's t-statistics and random forest reduced some 510 V-J features to 10 to 15, which were used in a naive Bayes classifier (R e1071). TCRdb reanalyzed the raw reads on its own, using fastp at Q25 for trimming and MiXCR for clone calling, and kept in-frame beta chains. Rows are unified per CDR3 protein, each entry keeping the most common DNA and genes. The V and J calls follow TCRdb's processing rather than the paper's. This sample has hundreds of thousands of distinct CDR3 sequences in its table, and 13% to 15% of those were observed once. About 15% of the sample lies in the top ten.

Spanning cysteine to phenylalanine, the CDR3 consists of 14 amino acids. Just CDR3 DNA is preserved here, 42 bases in frame from base 1. The germline V gene encodes CDR1 DFQATT and CDR2 SNEGSKA (reference sequence). Trimming removed 6 bases from V and 8 bases from J; the gene matches leave 8 bases unexplained. This clonotype was seen at least ten times. Its cognate antigen has yet to be identified. Base qualities are not at hand, and no much larger clone is one base apart. Stable Graves' hyperthyroidism was defined as the absence of progression to ophthalmopathy over 18 months of follow-up. The hyperthyroidism patients were between 18 and 65 years old and newly diagnosed, with a disease duration of less than 2 months. Exclusion was applied to patients with uncontrolled infections, other autoimmune diseases, pregnancy or lactation. Diagnoses were based on clinical symptoms, serum thyroxine and TRAb, thyroid ultrasound and orbital computed tomography. PBMCs were isolated from approximately 10 ml of fresh peripheral blood by Ficoll-Paque density gradient centrifugation. Trizol reagent was used to extract total RNA, and RNA quality was then checked on an Agilent 2100 Bioanalyzer.

The sequence derives from a woman aged 40 to 50 with Graves' hyperthyroidism. The chain is made from TRBV20-1 and TRBJ1-4; 11 bases in between match TRBD1. Sequenced material: blood. The sequence in DNA is TGCAGTGCGAGGGGACAGGGGGGGCGGGAAAAACTGTTTTTT. It translates as CSARGQGGREKLFF.